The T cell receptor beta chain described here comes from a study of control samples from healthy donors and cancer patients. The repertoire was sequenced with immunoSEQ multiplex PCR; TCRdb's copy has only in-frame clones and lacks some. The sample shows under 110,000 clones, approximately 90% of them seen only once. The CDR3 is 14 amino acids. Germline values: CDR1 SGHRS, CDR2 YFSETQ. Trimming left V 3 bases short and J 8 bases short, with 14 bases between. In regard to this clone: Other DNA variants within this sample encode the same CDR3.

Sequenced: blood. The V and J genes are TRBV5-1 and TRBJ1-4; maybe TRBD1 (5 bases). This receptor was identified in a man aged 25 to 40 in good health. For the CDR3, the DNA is TGCGCCAGCAGCTCAGGAGGGGTTAACGAAAAACTGTTTTTT. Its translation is CASSSGGVNEKLFF.